Sequencing of this T cell receptor beta chain was carried out in a study of cytomegalovirus exposure and HLA in healthy donors. In its sample, this clone was seen a few times. Antigen unknown. General observations from the study: Serostatus for CMV was the only available immune exposure information.

Researchers ran the PCR with 60 Vbeta and 13 Jbeta primers. Repertoires were generated with immunoSEQ multiplex PCR, while TCRdb's copy carries only in-frame clones and drops some. The data contain roughly 150,000 clones, 75% of them seen just once; the ten biggest clones take up 2% to 3%. Germline CDR1 LNHDA, CDR2 SQIVND (reference sequence). This CDR3 region has 16 residues. V shed 3 bases and J 2 bases; nucleotides not matched to a gene: 4. The rearrangement joins TRBV19 to TRBJ2-6; 7 positions match TRBD1. Input material: PBMCs. The clonotype originates from a female donor in good health and CMV-seronegative. CDR3 nucleotides: TGTGCCAGTAGTATCGCAGGGGGTGCTGGGGCCAACGTCCTGACTTTC. Translating gives CASSIAGGAGANVLTF.